This T cell receptor beta chain originates from a study of cytomegalovirus exposure and HLA in healthy donors (dated by TCRdb to the late 2010s). Some background on the complete study: According to an earlier analysis of 587 of the donors, 200 million or so T cells yielded some 120 million unique TCR beta sequences and around 300 Gb of sequence data. An early release that covered several hundred HLA-typed donors contained about 290 gigabases of sequencing data and tens of millions of unique TCR sequences. Of the roughly 400 genotyped donors, about 80% fell in the genetic ancestry cluster associated with self-reported Caucasian donors. The study aimed to test whether cataloging public T cell receptors could reveal signatures of past pathogen exposure. The study used immunosequencing to profile the T cell repertoires of under 700 subjects and linked those repertoires to cytomegalovirus serostatus. In addition to the first cohort of roughly 700 subjects, a separate validation cohort of 120 different subjects was used. To predict cytomegalovirus infection status, the study brought together high-throughput TCR immunosequencing, statistical association of individual TCRs with disease status, and machine learning. To study patterns of TCR occurrence, a later analysis re-analyzed previously published TCR beta repertoires from 650 to 750 donors and added high-resolution HLA genotyping. Rather than using new phenotypic data, the later analysis identified candidate immune exposures from TCR beta sequences and from how often those sequences occurred across donors. In an earlier analysis of 587 of the donors, high-throughput TCR beta sequencing was used to judge whether each TCR beta V gene segment behaved as functional or pseudogenic. Donor age, sex, ethnicity and CMV serostatus were compiled together with the repertoire data. In a later genetic analysis, genome-wide SNP genotypes for about 65% of the 666 donors were used, and that subset was treated as a discovery cohort. All discovery cohort repertoires had been generated using a single sequencing platform. HLA typing covered class I and class II loci at four-digit resolution. Typing coverage differed by locus: A, B, C, DRB1 and DQB1 were typed in roughly 620-640 donors, DQA1 in about 550, DPA1 in around 610, and DPB1 in 400 to 480. Because of strong linkage in the cohort, five DR-DQ haplotypes were treated as single units for association and clustering. Among about 370 genotyped donors of the cohort, an average of approximately 240,000 unique TCR beta nucleotide sequences was sequenced per donor, of which 15% to 20% were non-productive. General study outcomes and caveats: In a later genetic analysis, fewer N-insertions in productive TCRs were reported among donors in an Asian-associated ancestry cluster than the roughly 710-donor mean. HLA typing was unavailable for some donors at each locus, so association tests used only the typed subset. Some IMGT-functional V segments, including TRBV6-2 and TRBV6-3, could not be told apart with the 87-base-pair reads, so those segments were excluded. Linkage disequilibrium might explain the correlated functional status among segregating V segments, but an unknown experimental factor could not be ruled out. In this cohort, only TCR beta chains were sequenced, and detectable features were limited by the absence of alpha or paired-chain data. Most TCR sequences were observed very rarely across donors, whereas some public TCRs were present in many individuals. A few of the identified cytomegalovirus-associated TCR beta chains were confirmed in vitro to be specific for cytomegalovirus antigens. A cluster of highly shared sequence variants was judged likely to be a technical artifact of the sequencing pipeline. According to a later analysis, most CMV-associated TCR beta chains appeared to be HLA-restricted, and the HLA associations seemed to be driven largely by CMV exposure. The authors suggested that the approach could potentially be generalized to other disease states and immunological phenotypes. Because counts were too low, approximately 15 rarely observed V segments, including chromosome 9 orphons, were excluded from the earlier analysis of 500 to 700 of the donors. An association between a missense DCLRE1C variant and V-gene and J-gene trimming of TCR beta chains was found in a later genetic analysis and replicated in an independent cohort. Broadly in line with IMGT annotations, most TCR beta V segments showed up in productive rearrangements about 87% or about 30% of the time in an earlier analysis of a few hundred of the donors. A later analysis found that HLA-associated TCR beta chains were more clonally expanded and had lower generation probabilities than equally common non-associated chains. Specific HLA alleles were associated with roughly 16,000 TCR beta sequences at a false discovery rate of 0.05 in a later analysis. A further reported finding was that TCR beta sequences accurately predicted the HLA-A and HLA-B alleles for most subjects in the first cohort. Sequencing depth was assumed to be roughly uniform across donors in the presence/absence analyses, though that assumption may not hold. Several of the top co-occurrence clusters appeared to be linked to parvovirus B19, influenza, CMV and Epstein-Barr virus, according to a later analysis. Immune exposure information for the cohort was limited to CMV serostatus. The study listed approximately 150 TCR beta chains as associated with cytomegalovirus. When HLA alleles, especially DR and DQ, strongly co-occurred, attributing TCR associations to individual alleles was difficult. In a later analysis, TCR association rates were found to vary across HLA loci, with the most associated TCRs seen for DRB1 alleles and the fewest for HLA-C alleles. The classifier was reported to diagnose cytomegalovirus status with high specificity and sensitivity in both the original and validation cohorts.

The protocol used for the library was the immunoSEQ multiplex PCR assay. A mixture of 60 forward primers for TCR Vbeta segments and 13 reverse primers for TCR Jbeta segments was used in the multiplex PCR. The CDR3 region of rearranged TCR beta genes was amplified from genomic DNA with a multiplex PCR assay. The Illumina HiSeq System was used to sequence the amplified TCR beta libraries as 87-base-pair reads. The paper's data handling went like this. In a later analysis, around 80 million unique TCR beta chains were counted across the approximately 670 repertoires, and roughly 11 million of these chains were shared by at least two donors. To remove PCR and sequencing errors, raw reads were error-corrected and collapsed into unique sequences using a nearest-neighbor algorithm that merged closely related sequences. CDR3 sequences were aligned to IMGT reference sequences to assign V, D and J gene segments. For a sequence to be retained, a match of at least six nucleotides was required to both a V gene segment and a J gene segment. A rearrangement was called productive if the CDR3 had no stop codons and remained in frame with V and J, and every other rearrangement was called non-productive. CDR3 was defined according to IMGT convention as the region running from the second conserved V-encoded cysteine to the conserved J-encoded phenylalanine. The earlier analysis of 587 of the donors excluded sequences that lacked an unambiguous match to a single V gene segment. An earlier analysis of fewer than 750 of the donors called V segments functional above 56.7% productive rearrangements and segregating when the between-donor standard deviation exceeded 5%. A statistical classification framework was developed to diagnose cytomegalovirus status using the catalog of TCR beta chain sequences. V and J gene assignment, in a later analysis, came from comparing TCR nucleotide sequences with IMGT/GENE-DB human TR gene sequences. A later analysis assigned CDR3 sequences and most-parsimonious VDJ recombination scenarios with the TCRdist pipeline. In a later analysis, each TCR beta chain was defined by its CDR3 amino acid sequence together with its V-gene family, and reads lacking a unique V-gene family were excluded. In a later analysis, fewer than 650 highly shared, low-generation-probability nucleotide sequences were removed to address suspected cross-contamination and a sequencing artifact. In a later analysis, a clonal expansion index was calculated for each public chain from normalized within-repertoire ranks of inferred template counts. In a later analysis, generation probabilities were computed using a VDJ recombination model fitted to out-of-frame rearrangements, and the results were checked against IGoR. In a later analysis, TCR-TCR, TCR-HLA and TCR-CMV co-occurrence was scored with hypergeometric tests, and a repertoire-size bias correction was applied to TCR pairs. In a later analysis, false discovery rates were estimated by permuting HLA or CMV assignments 20 times. In a later analysis, co-occurring TCRs were grouped using DBSCAN, and TCRdist sequence similarity was added for clustering within HLA-allele-positive subsets. For co-occurrence clustering, repertoires with fewer than 30,000 or more than 120,000 public chains were excluded, along with five repertoires with anomalous nucleotide sharing. Sourced from immuneACCESS, this table was stored by TCRdb with only in-frame sequences that have V and J called. A share of the clones is absent; for the studies checked, an unresolved V gene accounts for under half, and the remainder has no known explanation. V and J calls and clone size are those listed in that table; D and trimming were worked out from the DNA. This sample holds about 110,000 clones; over 75% were observed only once. The ten largest clones represent approximately 4.2% of the sample.

Concerning this clone itself: Its binding antigen is unknown. No base quality values were provided; no much bigger clone lies one nucleotide off.

The cohort consisted of 650 to 850 healthy bone marrow donors. Cohort members were all nominally healthy when sampled, although unrecorded immune exposures were likely present. The donor was CMV seronegative and was included in the group of 352 seronegative cohort members. A peripheral blood sample was provided by each donor, and peripheral blood mononuclear cells were used for TCR beta sequencing. Genomic DNA extraction from the blood cell samples was performed with the Qiagen DNeasy Blood Extraction Kit. There are 15 amino acids in the CDR3, from cysteine to phenylalanine inclusive. Only the CDR3 region is kept as DNA, spanning 45 bases read in frame from base 1. For CDR1 and CDR2, the germline V gene (reference sequence) lists GTSNPN and SVGIG. At the junction V is shortened by 4 bases and J by 7 bases; bases outside the gene matches: 12.

In this chain, TRBV30 is recombined with TRBJ2-4; 8 nucleotides in the junction match TRBD1. Specimen: PBMCs. The receptor was isolated from a male donor in good health and CMV-seronegative. The sequenced DNA is TGTGCCTGGATACCCCCCGGACAGGGCTCGAACATTCAGTACTTC. Translated, this gives CAWIPPGQGSNIQYF.